Listed here are 17 T cell receptor beta chains from one sample, sequenced in a study of blood T cell repertoires in COVID-19. Method: immunoSEQ multiplex PCR; TCRdb's copy keeps in-frame clones and lacks some. The sample lists under 300,000 clones; roughly 89% were seen once. The material sequenced was peripheral blood. Source of these receptors: a woman in her thirties or forties who had recovered from COVID-19.

V is TRBV2 and J is TRBJ1-2, with 9 bases lining up with TRBD1. The CDR3 consists of 12 residues. CDR1 and CDR2 from the germline V gene are SNHLY and FYNNEI. The CDR3 protein is CATGQGTYGYTF. CDR3 DNA sequence: TGTGCTACGGGACAGGGTACCTATGGCTACACCTTC.

This clone was counted only a few times. The rearrangement links TRBV2 to TRBJ1-1; D not certain. The CDR3 runs to 14 residues. Germline V gene lookup returns CDR1 SNHLY and CDR2 FYNNEI. The germline V and J ends were trimmed by 3 bases and 1 base, with 9 bases remaining between them. The CDR3: CASSDGRTNTEAFF. The CDR3 nucleotides read TGTGCCAGCAGTGATGGGCGAACGAACACTGAAGCTTTCTTT.

The V gene is TRBV5-1, the J gene TRBJ1-2; D is perhaps TRBD1 (5 bases). From germline, CDR1 is SGHRS and CDR2 YFSETQ. The V end lost 5 bases, the J end lost 6 bases, and 17 bases lay between the germline ends. The CDR3 loop spans 14 amino acids. CDR3 in amino acids: CASSMAGSLDGYTF. The DNA of the CDR3 is TGCGCCAGCAGTATGGCAGGGTCCCTTGATGGCTACACCTTC.

This chain links TRBV7-2 with TRBJ2-5; D is possibly TRBD1 (6 bases). V was trimmed by 5 bases and J by 5 bases, leaving 9 bases between them. CDR3 size: 12 residues. Germline CDR1 reads SGHTA; CDR2 reads FQGNSA. CDR3: CASSTGSETQYF. As DNA, the CDR3 is TGTGCCAGCAGCACAGGGTCGGAGACCCAGTACTTC.

The CDR3 is CAWSVWGGTEAFF. CDR3 nucleotides: TGTGCCTGGAGTGTATGGGGGGGCACTGAAGCTTTCTTT. The V and J genes are TRBV30 and TRBJ1-1; D might be TRBD1 (5 bases). Germline CDR1 reads GTSNPN; CDR2 reads SVGIG (reference sequence). V shed 0 bases and J shed 4 bases, with 9 bases lying between them. The CDR3 is 13 residues long. Full variable domain (outside the CDR3, taken from reference TRBV30 and TRBJ1-1): SQTIHQWPATLVQPVGSPLSLECTVEGTSNPNLYWYRQAAGRGLQLLFYSVGIGQISSEVPQNLSASRPQDRQFILSSKKLLLSDSGFYLCAWSVWGGTEAFFGQGTRLTVV.

V and J are TRBV6-5 and TRBJ2-3; perhaps TRBD2 as D (5 bases). The CDR3 has 13 amino acids. The germline gives CDR1 MNHEY, CDR2 SVGAGI. V shed 5 bases and J shed 3 bases, with 9 bases lying between them. The CDR3 protein is CASSLSATDTQYF. In DNA form, the CDR3 reads TGTGCCAGCAGTCTTAGCGCAACAGATACGCAGTATTTT.

The CDR3 loop is CASSYGPGQETQYF. The CDR3 bases are TGTGCCAGCAGTTACGGTCCAGGCCAAGAGACCCAGTACTTC. V gene TRBV6-5 combines with J gene TRBJ2-5; the D is unclear. The CDR3 totals 14 residues. V lost 2 bases to trimming and J lost 1 base, with 8 bases between them. Germline CDR1 MNHEY, CDR2 SVGAGI.

About this clone itself: The sample has other DNA sequences that encode this CDR3 too. The chain carries TRBV11-3 and TRBJ2-1; D may be TRBD2 (6 bases). With 2 bases removed from V and 0 bases from J, the gap between germline ends came to 8 bases. This CDR3 has 15 residues. Germline CDR1 is SGHNT and CDR2 is YENEEA. Written as DNA, the CDR3 is TGTGCCAGCAGCTTAAGCGGGTCCTCCTACAATGAGCAGTTCTTC. Protein sequence: CASSLSGSSYNEQFF.

In its sample, this clone was seen once. V and J are TRBV25-1 and TRBJ1-4, with a possible D match to TRBD1 (5 bases). The germline V and J ends were trimmed by 5 bases and 8 bases, with 15 bases remaining between them. This CDR3 has 14 residues. The germline gives CDR1 MGHDK, CDR2 SYGVNS. The CDR3, as DNA: TGTGCCAGCAGTAAGGGACTCGATCCGGAAAAACTGTTTTTT. Protein sequence: CASSKGLDPEKLFF. The whole variable domain, filled in from reference TRBV25-1 and TRBJ1-4, reads EADIYQTPRYLVIGTGKKITLECSQTMGHDKMYWYQQDPGMELHLIHYSYGVNSTEKGDLSSESTVSRIRTEHFPLTLESARPSHTSQYLCASSKGLDPEKLFFGSGTQLSVL.

V and J are TRBV7-9 and TRBJ2-7; D is possibly TRBD2 (5 bases). V was shortened by 5 bases and J by 7 bases, with 24 bases between the two germline ends. Per germline, CDR1 SEHNR and CDR2 FQNEAQ (reference sequence). CDR3 length equals 16 residues. CDR3 sequence (DNA): TGTGCCAGCAGCCCCATCTCTATGGTTGGTTCGGGGGAGCAGTACTTC. Amino acid sequence: CASSPISMVGSGEQYF. Supplemented by reference TRBV7-9 and TRBJ2-7, the full variable domain reads DTGVSQNPRHKITKRGQNVTFRCDPISEHNRLYWYRQTLGQGPEFLTYFQNEAQLEKSRLLSDRFSAERPKGSFSTLEIQRTEQGDSAMYLCASSPISMVGSGEQYFGPGTRLTVT.

The chain combines TRBV30 with TRBJ1-6, with D perhaps TRBD1 (5 bases). The CDR3 length is 12 residues. Germline CDR1 GTSNPN, CDR2 SVGIG (reference sequence). The germline V and J ends were trimmed by 4 bases and 15 bases, with 16 bases remaining between them. The CDR3 DNA reads as TGTGCCTGGAACCGGGACTCGGGCTACCTCCACTTT. It yields the protein CAWNRDSGYLHF.

The V call is TRBV6-5, the J call TRBJ2-3; D possibly corresponds to TRBD2 (6 bases). Germline V lookup: CDR1 MNHEY, CDR2 SVGAGI. With 2 bases removed from V and 1 base from J, the gap between germline ends came to 13 bases. The CDR3 extends over 16 amino acids. CDR3 DNA sequence: TGTGCCAGCAGTTACCTTCCGGGAGTGGGCACAGATACGCAGTATTTT. This codes for CASSYLPGVGTDTQYF.

The chain has TRBV2 and TRBJ2-7; TRBD2 matches 8 bases. Germline V gene lookup returns CDR1 SNHLY and CDR2 FYNNEI. V shed 4 bases and J 6 bases; nucleotides not matched to a gene: 11. This CDR3 is built from 15 residues. CDR3 DNA sequence: TGTGCCAGCAGTGTCGGGGGGGAAGTTCCAGCCGAGCAGTACGTC. Residues: CASSVGGEVPAEQYV.

The chain joins TRBV5-1 to TRBJ2-2, with D maybe TRBD2 (5 bases). Trimming took 5 bases from V and 1 from J, leaving 9 bases between them. CDR3 size: 14 residues. CDR1 and CDR2 (germline): SGHRS, YFSETQ. CDR3 residues: CASRPSGNTGELFF. In DNA, the CDR3 is TGCGCCAGCAGGCCAAGCGGGAACACCGGGGAGCTGTTTTTT.

This clone was observed a single time. V gene TRBV5-4 combines with J gene TRBJ1-3, with D unclear. CDR1 is SGHNT, CDR2 YYREEE, per germline (reference sequence). V shed 2 bases and J shed 0 bases, with 12 bases lying between them. The CDR3 is made up of 16 amino acids. CDR3 loop: CASSFVGGDSGNTIYF. CDR3 in DNA: TGTGCCAGCAGCTTCGTCGGCGGGGACTCTGGAAACACCATATATTTT.

This chain connects TRBV7-9 to TRBJ1-4; D unclear. From germline, CDR1 is SEHNR and CDR2 FQNEAQ (reference sequence). Trimming removed 4 bases at V and 8 bases at J, with 14 bases between. The CDR3 loop spans 14 amino acids. CDR3 sequence (DNA): TGTGCCAGCAGCTGGGCGGGCGGTACCGAAAAACTGTTTTTT. This translates into CASSWAGGTEKLFF.

The J gene is TRBJ2-7, the V gene TRBV9; 9 nucleotides line up with TRBD2. Losses at the gene ends were 0 bases for V and 5 bases for J; bases not matched to a gene: 9. The CDR3 is 16 residues long. Looked up from germline, CDR1 is SGDLS and CDR2 is YYNGEE. CDR3 region: CASSVDPAGGSNEQYF. The CDR3 nucleotides are TGTGCCAGCAGCGTAGACCCAGCGGGGGGTAGTAACGAGCAGTACTTC.